Each of the 5 T cell receptor beta chains below was sequenced from the same sample in a study of OX40 agonist ivuxolimab in advanced cancers. Libraries were prepared by immunoSEQ multiplex PCR; TCRdb keeps only in-frame clonotypes and omits some of them. The sample holds around 75,000 clones, about four fifths seen once. The material was CD4+ or CD8+ T cells sorted from blood, obtained in a trial of the OX40 agonist ivuxolimab. The receptors originated from an adult with an advanced solid tumor such as melanoma, head and neck, liver or kidney cancer.

The V call is TRBV11-2, the J call TRBJ1-4; D unresolved. V was clipped by 5 bases and J by 3 bases, with 13 bases between them. The CDR3 consists of 15 residues. Germline V gene data show CDR1 as SGHAT and CDR2 as FQNNGV. The CDR3 is CASSASGMANEKLFF. CDR3 nucleotide sequence: TGTGCCAGCAGCGCCTCGGGGATGGCTAATGAAAAACTGTTTTTT.

The chain is built from TRBV10-2 and TRBJ1-1; perhaps TRBD1 as D (6 bases). CDR3 length: 16 amino acids. Germline CDR1 is WSHSY and CDR2 is SAAADI. Trimming removed 4 bases at V and 0 bases at J, with 15 bases between. The CDR3 loop is CASSVGAGVLNTEAFF. CDR3 DNA: TGCGCCAGCAGTGTGGGGGCAGGAGTACTGAACACTGAAGCTTTCTTT.

In nucleotides, the CDR3 is TGTGCCAGTAGTCCGACAAGCAGCACAGATACGCAGTATTTT. Translation: CASSPTSSTDTQYF. The genes are TRBV19 and TRBJ2-3; D call uncertain. V lost 5 bases to trimming and J lost 0 bases, with 9 bases between them. CDR1 LNHDA and CDR2 SQIVND come from the germline V gene (reference sequence). The length of the CDR3 is 14 residues.

This clone was counted once. The V call is TRBV7-8, the J call TRBJ1-5; D is unresolved. CDR1 is SGHVS, CDR2 FQNEAQ, per germline. This CDR3 region has 14 residues. V gave up 5 bases and J gave up 2 bases, with 10 bases separating them. The CDR3 loop reads CASSQNKGNQPQHF. The CDR3 bases are TGTGCCAGCAGCCAAAACAAGGGCAATCAGCCCCAGCATTTT.

The chain is built from TRBV15 and TRBJ1-1; D unclear. This CDR3 has 15 residues. Trimming removed 1 base from V and 0 bases from J, with 9 bases in between. CDR1 LNHNV and CDR2 YYDKDF come from the germline V gene (reference sequence). The DNA for the CDR3 is TGTGCCACCAGCAGAGGGAGGATTATGAACACTGAAGCTTTCTTT. It specifies CATSRGRIMNTEAFF.